This TCR beta chain is from a study of identical twins' blood T cells. Findings and limits, study-wide: Out-of-frame TCRbeta clonotypes reportedly had markedly more similar V usage in twins than unrelated donors.

Each TCR cDNA library carried sample-specific barcodes on both ends. Each CDR3 protein is one row after TCRdb ran MiXCR on the 5' RACE reads. The sample lists hundreds of thousands of distinct CDR3 sequences; approximately 30% were seen once. Trimming removed 4 bases at V and 0 bases at J, with 12 bases between. There are 14 residues in the CDR3. Germline loops: CDR1 DFQATT, CDR2 SNEGSKA (reference sequence). This clonotype was counted a few times. As yet, its antigen is unknown. Three pairs of healthy female monozygous twins were the donors. The rearrangement uses TRBV20-1 and TRBJ2-5; weak D call: TRBD2 (6 bases). The material sequenced was PBMCs. The clonotype originates from a woman aged 18-49 years in good health. Written as DNA, the CDR3 is TGCAGTGCTACCCCCGGGAGTTACCAAGAGACCCAGTACTTC. It is translated as CSATPGSYQETQYF.